The sequence of this T cell receptor beta chain was determined in a study of shared clonotypes between healthy human individuals. Comments on this clone: Its antigen remains unidentified.

The material for each subset, its genomic DNA, was split evenly across several immunoSEQ plates. Sequencing was performed with immunoSEQ multiplex PCR; in TCRdb, only in-frame clones are kept and a portion is missing. The sample has 2 million to 2.5 million clones; approximately 96% are singletons. This CDR3 region has 18 residues. Trimming at V came to 2 bases and at J to 6 bases, leaving 13 bases not matched to a gene. CDR1 is MGHRA, CDR2 YSYEKL, per germline. Study-wide results and caveats: Only a few donors were included, so the genetic and exposure-history diversity represented was limited. Clonotypes shared by all four sorted-subset donors had higher generation probabilities than non-shared clonotypes.

The receptor was isolated from a man between 18 and 29 years old in good health. The specimen sequenced was naive CD4+ T cells sorted from blood. Specified subset: CD45RA+ positively selected. V usage is TRBV4-1 and J usage is TRBJ2-1, with TRBD2 matching 10 bases. CDR3 residues: CASSQPEGAGGRSNEQFF. CDR3 nucleotides: TGCGCCAGCAGCCAACCAGAGGGAGCGGGAGGGCGGAGCAATGAGCAGTTCTTC.